The 14 T cell receptor beta chains below come from one sample, sequenced in a study of T-cell reconstitution after alpha-beta-depleted transplantation in children. Using unique molecular identifiers, the investigators prepared the TCRbeta library. In TCRdb, the PCR reads were re-called with MiXCR into one record per CDR3 protein. The sample lists approximately 270,000 distinct CDR3 sequences; around 25% were seen once. Sequences were derived from PBMCs, mostly from graft donor cells, sampled 360 days after TCRalphabeta/CD19-depleted stem cell transplant. The receptors were gathered from a female patient between 2 and 10 years old who had a stem cell transplant for congenital amegakaryocytic thrombocytopenia, so the T cells may come from the graft donor.

The table lists this clonotype with a few counts. Here the CDR3 DNA reads TGTGCAACCAAAAGTGATAGCGGGAGCCCCCACGAGCAGTACTTC. Encoded protein: CATKSDSGSPHEQYF. The genes are TRBV3-1 and TRBJ2-7, with TRBD2 matching over 9 bases. The CDR3 is 15 amino acids. The V gene's germline CDR1 is LGHDT and CDR2 YNNKEL (reference sequence).

The genes are TRBV5-1 and TRBJ2-7; D tentatively reads TRBD1 or TRBD2 (5 bases each). This CDR3 has 16 amino acids. Trimming removed 1 base from V and 2 bases from J, with 16 bases in between. Germline CDR1 is SGHRS and CDR2 is YFSETQ. This CDR3 reads CASSLQPGRVAYEQYF. CDR3 sequence (DNA): TGCGCCAGCAGCTTGCAACCGGGGCGAGTTGCCTACGAGCAGTACTTC.

This clonotype has more than one count but fewer than ten. The rearrangement joins TRBV12-3 or TRBV12-4 to TRBJ2-7; 7 bases align to TRBD1. V dropped 3 bases and J dropped 2; count of bases not matched to a gene: 4. The CDR3 is 14 amino acids. CDR3 residues: CASSFKDRTYEQYF. CDR3 sequence (DNA): TGTGCCAGCAGTTTTAAGGACAGGACCTACGAGCAGTACTTC.

This clonotype appeared a few times. CDR3 sequence reads: CASSLARVEAFF. CDR3 DNA: TGTGCCAGCAGCTTAGCGCGCGTTGAAGCTTTCTTT. The chain couples TRBV7-6 to TRBJ1-1; unclear D gene. The CDR3 extends over 12 amino acids. Trimming removed 0 bases at V and 7 bases at J, with 6 bases between. Germline V gene sequence: CDR1 SGHVS, CDR2 FNYEAQ.

This clonotype was seen a few times. The rearrangement joins TRBV3-1 to TRBJ2-1; 8 bases agree with TRBD2. CDR3 size: 17 residues. With V trimmed by 1 base and J by 3 bases, 8 bases remained unmatched. The germline V gene encodes CDR1 LGHDT and CDR2 YNNKEL (reference sequence). CDR3 sequence (DNA): TGTGCCAGCAGCCAAGGGATTAGCGGGACTATCTACAATGAGCAGTTCTTC. It is translated as CASSQGISGTIYNEQFF.

The chain recombines TRBV12-3 or TRBV12-4 with TRBJ2-7, with D tentatively TRBD1 (5 bases). The CDR3 loop spans 14 amino acids. Trimming took 3 bases from V and 2 from J, leaving 11 bases between them. CDR3 residues: CASSLAGSPYEQYF. The CDR3 DNA sequence: TGTGCCAGCAGTTTGGCAGGGTCTCCCTACGAGCAGTACTTC.

The chain joins TRBV7-9 to TRBJ2-3, with 7 nucleotides matching TRBD2. In germline, CDR1 is SEHNR, CDR2 FQNEAQ (reference sequence). V trimming: 4 bases; J trimming: 3 bases; junction bases outside the gene matches: 10. The CDR3 has 16 residues. The CDR3: CASSSLPSGDTDTQYF. The CDR3 DNA reads TGTGCCAGCAGCTCCCTCCCTAGCGGAGATACAGATACGCAGTATTTT.

Only a few counts were recorded for this clonotype. The V and J genes are TRBV27 and TRBJ2-5; 7 positions agree with TRBD1. V lost 6 bases, J lost 1 base, and 8 bases stayed unmatched. The CDR3 runs 15 residues. From germline, CDR1 is MNHEY and CDR2 SMNVEV (reference sequence). In nucleotides, the CDR3 is TGTGCCAGCAGCACCCCGGGACAGTTCCAAGAGACCCAGTACTTC. Protein sequence: CASSTPGQFQETQYF.

This chain joins TRBV12-3 or TRBV12-4 and TRBJ2-7, with D maybe TRBD1 (6 bases). CDR3 length equals 11 residues. V lost 2 bases and J lost 9, with 8 bases in between. CDR3 sequence: CASSLQGRQYF. In nucleotides, the CDR3 is TGTGCCAGCAGTTTACAGGGGAGGCAGTACTTC.

The V and J genes are TRBV7-8 and TRBJ2-1, with 13 bases lining up with TRBD2. Germline-derived CDR1 and CDR2 are SGHVS and FQNEAQ. The CDR3 has 13 amino acids. Trimming cost V 9 bases and J 9 bases; bases outside gene matches: 5. The CDR3 sequence: CASELAGGGEQFF. The CDR3 nucleotides are TGTGCCAGTGAACTAGCGGGGGGGGGTGAGCAGTTCTTC.

The chain uses TRBV3-1 and TRBJ2-3; D unclear. The CDR3 sequence is 13 residues long. The germline CDR1 and CDR2 sequences are LGHDT and YNNKEL (reference sequence). The V end was cut by 1 base, the J end by 9 bases, with 11 bases between. The CDR3 is CASSQGAFQTQYF. The CDR3 DNA follows: TGTGCCAGCAGCCAAGGCGCGTTCCAAACGCAGTATTTT.

The rearrangement links TRBV4-1 to TRBJ2-1; 12 nucleotides match TRBD1. With V trimmed by 5 bases and J by 8 bases, 10 bases remained unmatched. CDR3 length: 16 amino acids. Germline V gene lookup returns CDR1 MGHRA and CDR2 YSYEKL. The DNA for the CDR3 is TGCGCCAGCAGCGGCCGGGACAGGGGGCAGTGGGATGAGCAGTTCTTC. Its translation: CASSGRDRGQWDEQFF.

The V gene is TRBV12-3 or TRBV12-4, the J gene TRBJ2-3; 8 bases are a match to TRBD2. The CDR3 covers 16 residues. The ends lost 6 bases at V and 5 bases at J; junction bases unmatched: 13. The chain's CDR3 is CASSLPVGGGVDTQYF. CDR3 DNA: TGTGCCAGCAGCTTACCCGTCGGGGGGGGCGTAGATACGCAGTATTTT.

The chain combines TRBV27 with TRBJ2-1; 13 bases agree with TRBD2. Germline loops: CDR1 MNHEY, CDR2 SMNVEV (reference sequence). The CDR3 is 15 amino acids. The V gene end was trimmed by 6 bases and the J gene end by 7 bases; junction bases not matched to a gene: 6. CDR3 region: CASSILAGGPNEQFF. Written as DNA, the CDR3 is TGTGCCAGCAGCATACTAGCGGGAGGGCCAAATGAGCAGTTCTTC.